This T cell receptor (beta chain) was recorded in a study of blood T cell repertoires in COVID-19. On the study more broadly: Material from acute and convalescent COVID-19 was sourced from the United States, Italy and Spain.

V was pared by 0 bases and J by 2 bases, with 17 bases between. The CDR3 is 18 residues long. The V gene's germline CDR1 is KGHDR and CDR2 SFDVKD. Clones were read by immunoSEQ multiplex PCR, and TCRdb kept only the in-frame ones, dropping some. The repertoire has more than 250,000 clones, around 88% of them found once; the top ten carry 5.5% to 7%. The sequence derives from a woman between 40 and 50 years old who had recovered from COVID-19. What was sequenced was PBMCs or T cells enriched from blood (not recorded which). The chain is built from TRBV24-1 and TRBJ2-3; weak D call: TRBD1 (6 bases). The CDR3 here is CATSDLAPGHPLTDTQYF. CDR3 nucleotide sequence: TGTGCCACCAGTGATTTGGCCCCGGGACACCCACTCACAGATACGCAGTATTTT.